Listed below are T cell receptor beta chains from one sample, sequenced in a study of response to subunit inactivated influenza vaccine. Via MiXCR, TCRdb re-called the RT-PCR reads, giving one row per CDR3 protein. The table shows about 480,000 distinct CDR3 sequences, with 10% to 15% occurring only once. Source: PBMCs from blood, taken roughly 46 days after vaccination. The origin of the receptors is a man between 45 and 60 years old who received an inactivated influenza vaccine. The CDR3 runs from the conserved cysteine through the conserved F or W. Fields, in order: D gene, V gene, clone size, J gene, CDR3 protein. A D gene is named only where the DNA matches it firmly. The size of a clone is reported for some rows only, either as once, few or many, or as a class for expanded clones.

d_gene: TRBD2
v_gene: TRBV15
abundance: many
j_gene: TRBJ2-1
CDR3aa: CATSTDRTSGTYNEQFF

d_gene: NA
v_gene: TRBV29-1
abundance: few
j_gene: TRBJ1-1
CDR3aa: CSVGDQPLNTEAFF

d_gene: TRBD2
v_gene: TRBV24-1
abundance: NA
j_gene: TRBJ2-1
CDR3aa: CATSDPLAGGGYNEQFF

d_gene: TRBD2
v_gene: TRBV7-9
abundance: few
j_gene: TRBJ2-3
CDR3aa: CASSQSLAGGDTQYF

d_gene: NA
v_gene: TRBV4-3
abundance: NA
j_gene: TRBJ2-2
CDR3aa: CASSQDRTNIGPGELFF

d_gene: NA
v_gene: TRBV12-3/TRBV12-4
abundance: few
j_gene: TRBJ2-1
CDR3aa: CASSGRGIYNEQFF

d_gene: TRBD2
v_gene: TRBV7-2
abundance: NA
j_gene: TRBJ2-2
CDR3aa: CASRGGTYTGELFF

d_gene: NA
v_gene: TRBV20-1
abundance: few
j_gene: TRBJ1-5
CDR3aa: CSARDERDFNQPQHF

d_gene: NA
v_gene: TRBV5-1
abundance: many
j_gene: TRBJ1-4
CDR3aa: CASSLEPGEKLFF

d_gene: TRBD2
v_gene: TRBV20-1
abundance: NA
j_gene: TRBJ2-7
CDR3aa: CSARDPLADTYEQYF

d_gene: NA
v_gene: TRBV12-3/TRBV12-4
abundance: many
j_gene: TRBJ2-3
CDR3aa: CASSFFGTDTQYF

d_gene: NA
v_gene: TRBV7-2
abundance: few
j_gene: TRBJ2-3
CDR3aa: CASSFSPTLVGAGGPDTQYF

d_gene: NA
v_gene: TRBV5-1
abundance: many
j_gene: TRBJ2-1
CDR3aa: CASSLVLATSSYNEQFF

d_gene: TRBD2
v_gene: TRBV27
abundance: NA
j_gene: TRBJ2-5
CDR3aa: CASSSRGGLAGVSPQYF

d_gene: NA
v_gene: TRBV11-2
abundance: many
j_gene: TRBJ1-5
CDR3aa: CASSLDRDQPQHF

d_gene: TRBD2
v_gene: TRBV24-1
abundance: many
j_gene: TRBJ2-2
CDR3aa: CATSDAGGVTGELFF

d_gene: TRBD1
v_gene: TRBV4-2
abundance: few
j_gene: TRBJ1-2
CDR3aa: CASSQEGTGGFYGYTF

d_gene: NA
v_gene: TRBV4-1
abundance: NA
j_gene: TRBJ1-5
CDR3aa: CASSQVPGGNQPQHF

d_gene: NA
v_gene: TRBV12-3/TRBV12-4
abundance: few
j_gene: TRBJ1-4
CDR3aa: CASRRQTNEKLFF

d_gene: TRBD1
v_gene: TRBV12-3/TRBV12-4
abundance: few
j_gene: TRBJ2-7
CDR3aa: CASSSPITGGLYEQYF

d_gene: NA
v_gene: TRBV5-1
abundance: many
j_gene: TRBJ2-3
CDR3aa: CASSPPGGRGTDTQYF

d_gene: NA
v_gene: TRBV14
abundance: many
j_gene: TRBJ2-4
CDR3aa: CASSKGPSPAKNIQYF

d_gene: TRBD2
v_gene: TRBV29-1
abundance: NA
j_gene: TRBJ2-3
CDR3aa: CSVDGRDYTDTQYF

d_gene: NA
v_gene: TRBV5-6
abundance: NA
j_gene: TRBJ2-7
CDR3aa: CASSLRRAEQYF

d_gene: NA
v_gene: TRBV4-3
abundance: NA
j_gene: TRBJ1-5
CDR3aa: CASSQDYRVSQPQHF

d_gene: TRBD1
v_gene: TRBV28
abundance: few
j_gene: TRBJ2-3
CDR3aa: CASSSEGARVYF

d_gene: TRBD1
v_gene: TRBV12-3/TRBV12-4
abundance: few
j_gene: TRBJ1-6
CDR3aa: CASSIGGQGSPLHF

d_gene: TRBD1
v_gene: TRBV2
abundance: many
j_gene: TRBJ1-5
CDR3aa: CASSEVDRNQPQHF

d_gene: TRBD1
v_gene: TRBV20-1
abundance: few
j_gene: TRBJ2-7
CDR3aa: CSARLDRGVYEQYF

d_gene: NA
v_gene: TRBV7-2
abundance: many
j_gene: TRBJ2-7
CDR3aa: CASSVRTLYEQYF

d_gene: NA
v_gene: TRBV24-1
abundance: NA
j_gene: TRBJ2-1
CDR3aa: CATSDQGIQFF

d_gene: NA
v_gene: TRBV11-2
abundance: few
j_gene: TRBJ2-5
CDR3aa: CASREQVYQETQYF

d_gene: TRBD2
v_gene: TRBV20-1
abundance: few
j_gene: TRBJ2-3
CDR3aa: CSASLLAGGPDTQYF

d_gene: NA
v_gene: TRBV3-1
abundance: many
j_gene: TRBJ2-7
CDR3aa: CASSQVSDYEQYF

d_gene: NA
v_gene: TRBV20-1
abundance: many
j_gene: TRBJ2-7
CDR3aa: CSARVRTSYEQYF

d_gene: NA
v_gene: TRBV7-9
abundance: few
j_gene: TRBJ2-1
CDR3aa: CASSSGVRWGLNEQFF

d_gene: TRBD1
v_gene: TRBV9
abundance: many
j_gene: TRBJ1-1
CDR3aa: CASSVTGQGRTEAFF

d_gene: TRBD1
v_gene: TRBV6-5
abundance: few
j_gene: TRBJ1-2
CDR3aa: CASRTFRQGDYGYTF

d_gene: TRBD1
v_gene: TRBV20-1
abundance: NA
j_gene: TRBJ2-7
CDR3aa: CSAIGDRDEQYF

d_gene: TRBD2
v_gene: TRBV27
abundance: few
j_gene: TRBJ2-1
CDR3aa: CASSPLAGGPPEQFF

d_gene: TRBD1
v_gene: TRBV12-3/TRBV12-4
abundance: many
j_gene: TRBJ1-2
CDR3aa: CATEDRRRGYTF

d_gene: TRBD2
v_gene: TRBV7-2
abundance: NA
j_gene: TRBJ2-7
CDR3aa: CASSSRLAGEQYF

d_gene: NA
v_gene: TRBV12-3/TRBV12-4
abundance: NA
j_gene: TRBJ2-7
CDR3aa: CASSFRAGYEQYF

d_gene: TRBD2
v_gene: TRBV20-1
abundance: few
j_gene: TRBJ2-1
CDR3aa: CSAIAGEEYEQFF

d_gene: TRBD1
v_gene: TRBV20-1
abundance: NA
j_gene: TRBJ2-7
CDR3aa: CSASRDRSEQYF

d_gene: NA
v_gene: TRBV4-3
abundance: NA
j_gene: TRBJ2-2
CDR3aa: CASSLLGAGGELFF

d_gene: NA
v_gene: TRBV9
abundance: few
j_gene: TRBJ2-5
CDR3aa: CASSVLSGFIQETQYF

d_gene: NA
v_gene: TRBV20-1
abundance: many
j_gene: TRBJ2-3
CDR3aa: CSARDIQGMTTDTQYF

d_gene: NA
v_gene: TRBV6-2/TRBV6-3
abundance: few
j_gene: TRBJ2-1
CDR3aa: CASGEEQFF

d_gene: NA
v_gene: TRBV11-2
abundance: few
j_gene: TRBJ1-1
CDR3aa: CASSLSAGAAEAFF

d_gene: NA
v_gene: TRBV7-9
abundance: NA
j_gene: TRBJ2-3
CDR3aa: CASSLFSGHTDTQYF